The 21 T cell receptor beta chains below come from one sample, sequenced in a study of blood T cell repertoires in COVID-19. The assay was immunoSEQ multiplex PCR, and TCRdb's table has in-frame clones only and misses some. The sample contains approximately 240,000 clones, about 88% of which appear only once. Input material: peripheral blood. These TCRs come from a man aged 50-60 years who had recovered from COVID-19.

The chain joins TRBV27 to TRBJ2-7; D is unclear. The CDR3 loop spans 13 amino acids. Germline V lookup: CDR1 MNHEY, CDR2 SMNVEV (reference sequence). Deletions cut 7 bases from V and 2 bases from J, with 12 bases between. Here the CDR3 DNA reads TGTGCCAGCACTTCGGGTGTACCCTACGAGCAGTACTTC. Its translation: CASTSGVPYEQYF.

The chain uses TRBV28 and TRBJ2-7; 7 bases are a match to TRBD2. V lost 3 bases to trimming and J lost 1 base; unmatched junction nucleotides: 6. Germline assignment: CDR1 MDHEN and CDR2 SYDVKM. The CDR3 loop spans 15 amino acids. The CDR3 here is CASSLGGSKSYEQYF. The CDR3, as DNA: TGTGCCAGCAGTTTGGGGGGGAGTAAATCCTACGAGCAGTACTTC.

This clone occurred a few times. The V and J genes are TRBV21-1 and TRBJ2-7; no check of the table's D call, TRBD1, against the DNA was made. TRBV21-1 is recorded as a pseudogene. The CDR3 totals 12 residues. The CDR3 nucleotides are TGTGCCAGCCCAGACGTACAGGACGAGCAGTACTTC. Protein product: CASPDVQDEQYF.

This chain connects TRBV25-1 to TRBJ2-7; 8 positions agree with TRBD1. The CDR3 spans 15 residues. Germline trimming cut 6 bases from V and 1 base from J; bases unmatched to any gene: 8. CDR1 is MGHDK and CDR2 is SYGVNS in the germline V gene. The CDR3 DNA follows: TGTGCCAGCAGCCGCGGACAGGGTGTATCCTACGAGCAGTACTTC. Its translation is CASSRGQGVSYEQYF.

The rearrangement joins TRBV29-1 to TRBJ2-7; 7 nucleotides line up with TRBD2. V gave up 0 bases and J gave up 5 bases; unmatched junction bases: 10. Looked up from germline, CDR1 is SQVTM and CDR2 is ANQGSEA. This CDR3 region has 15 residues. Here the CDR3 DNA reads TGCAGCGTTGAAGAAGCTAGCGGAGCTCGCAACGAGCAGTACTTC. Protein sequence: CSVEEASGARNEQYF.

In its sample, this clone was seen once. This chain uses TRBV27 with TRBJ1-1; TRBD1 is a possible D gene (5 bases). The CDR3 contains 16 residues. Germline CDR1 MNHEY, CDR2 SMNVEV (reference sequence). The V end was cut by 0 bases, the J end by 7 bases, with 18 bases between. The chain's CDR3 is CASSLSIGREVDEAFF. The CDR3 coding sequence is TGTGCCAGCAGTTTATCGATAGGCAGGGAAGTGGATGAAGCTTTCTTT.

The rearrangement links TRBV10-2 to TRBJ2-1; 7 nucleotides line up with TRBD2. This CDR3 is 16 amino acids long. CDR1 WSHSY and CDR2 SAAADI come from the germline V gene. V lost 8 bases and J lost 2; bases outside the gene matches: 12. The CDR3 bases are TGCGCCAGCGCGGTCCCAGCGGGAACAGCCTACAATGAGCAGTTCTTC. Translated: CASAVPAGTAYNEQFF.

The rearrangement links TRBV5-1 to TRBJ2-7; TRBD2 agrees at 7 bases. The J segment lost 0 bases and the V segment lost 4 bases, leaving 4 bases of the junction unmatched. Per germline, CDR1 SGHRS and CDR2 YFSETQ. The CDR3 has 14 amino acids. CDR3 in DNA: TGCGCCAGCAGCCAAGCGGGAATCTCCTACGAGCAGTACTTC. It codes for CASSQAGISYEQYF.

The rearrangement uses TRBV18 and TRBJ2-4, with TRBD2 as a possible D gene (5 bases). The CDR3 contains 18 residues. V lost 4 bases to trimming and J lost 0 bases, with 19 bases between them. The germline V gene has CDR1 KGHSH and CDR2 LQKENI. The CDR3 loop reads CASSQVTRGNLAKNIQYF. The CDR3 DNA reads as TGTGCCAGCTCACAAGTTACCCGAGGGAACTTAGCCAAAAACATTCAGTACTTC.

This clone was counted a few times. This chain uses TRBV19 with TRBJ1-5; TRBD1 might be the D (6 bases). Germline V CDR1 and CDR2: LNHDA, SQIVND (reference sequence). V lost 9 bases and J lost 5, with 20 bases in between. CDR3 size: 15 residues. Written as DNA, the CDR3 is TGTGCCAGCTCCCTCACTGGGGGCGCGTATCAGCCCCAGCATTTT. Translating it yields CASSLTGGAYQPQHF.

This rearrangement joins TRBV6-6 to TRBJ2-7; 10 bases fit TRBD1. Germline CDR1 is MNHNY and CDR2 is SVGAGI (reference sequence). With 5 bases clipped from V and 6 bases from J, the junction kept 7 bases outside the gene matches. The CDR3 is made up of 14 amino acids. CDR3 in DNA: TGTGCCAGCAGTCCAGGGACAGGGGATCGCGAGCAGTACTTC. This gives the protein CASSPGTGDREQYF.

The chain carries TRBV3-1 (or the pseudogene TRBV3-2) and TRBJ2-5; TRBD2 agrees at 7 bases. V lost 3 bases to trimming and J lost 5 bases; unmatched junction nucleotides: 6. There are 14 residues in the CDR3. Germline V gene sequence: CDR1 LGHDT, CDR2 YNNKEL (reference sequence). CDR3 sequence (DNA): TGTGCCAGCAGCCACTCGGGGGGAGGGGAGACCCAGTACTTC. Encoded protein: CASSHSGGGETQYF.

CDR3: CASSQPTPSTGGPFRETQYF. Written as DNA, the CDR3 is TGCGCCAGCAGCCAACCAACCCCATCTACAGGGGGCCCATTTCGTGAGACCCAGTACTTC. The rearrangement uses TRBV4-1 and TRBJ2-5; 9 nucleotides align to TRBD1. This CDR3 contains 20 residues. With V trimmed by 2 bases and J by 5 bases, 21 bases remained unmatched. Germline V gene data show CDR1 as MGHRA and CDR2 as YSYEKL.

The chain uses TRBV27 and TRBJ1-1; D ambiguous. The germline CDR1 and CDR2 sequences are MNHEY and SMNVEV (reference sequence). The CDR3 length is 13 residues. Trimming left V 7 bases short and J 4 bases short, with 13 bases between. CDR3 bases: TGTGCCAGCACCTCATGGGGAGGCACTGAAGCTTTCTTT. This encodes CASTSWGGTEAFF.

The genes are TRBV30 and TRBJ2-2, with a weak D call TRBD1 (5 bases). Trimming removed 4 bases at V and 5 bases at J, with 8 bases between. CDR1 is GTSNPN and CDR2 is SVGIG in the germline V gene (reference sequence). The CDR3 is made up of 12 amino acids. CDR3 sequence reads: CAWNPGTGELFF. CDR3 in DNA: TGTGCCTGGAACCCAGGGACCGGGGAGCTGTTTTTT.

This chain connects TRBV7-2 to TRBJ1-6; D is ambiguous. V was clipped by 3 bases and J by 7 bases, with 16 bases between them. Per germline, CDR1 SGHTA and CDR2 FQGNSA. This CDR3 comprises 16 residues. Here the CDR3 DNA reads TGTGCCAGCAGCTTCCGAGGGCTTACTGAGAATTCACCCCTCCACTTT. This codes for CASSFRGLTENSPLHF.

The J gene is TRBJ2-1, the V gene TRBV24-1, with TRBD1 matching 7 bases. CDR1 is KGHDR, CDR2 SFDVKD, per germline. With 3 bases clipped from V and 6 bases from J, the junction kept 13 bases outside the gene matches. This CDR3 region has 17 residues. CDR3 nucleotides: TGTGCCACCAGTGATCCGTACATTCAGGGGGTAAGCAATGAGCAGTTCTTC. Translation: CATSDPYIQGVSNEQFF.

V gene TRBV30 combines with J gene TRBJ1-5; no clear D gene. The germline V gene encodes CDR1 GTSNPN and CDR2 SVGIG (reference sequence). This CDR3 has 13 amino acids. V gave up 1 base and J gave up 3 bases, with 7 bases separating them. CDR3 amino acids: CAWSGADNQPQHF. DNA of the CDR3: TGTGCCTGGAGTGGGGCAGACAATCAGCCCCAGCATTTT.

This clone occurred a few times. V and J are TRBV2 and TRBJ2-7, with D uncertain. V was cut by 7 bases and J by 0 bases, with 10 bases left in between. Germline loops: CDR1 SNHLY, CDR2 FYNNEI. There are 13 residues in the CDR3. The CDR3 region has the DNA TGTGCCAGCAACCTACAGAACTCCTACGAGCAGTACTTC. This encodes CASNLQNSYEQYF.

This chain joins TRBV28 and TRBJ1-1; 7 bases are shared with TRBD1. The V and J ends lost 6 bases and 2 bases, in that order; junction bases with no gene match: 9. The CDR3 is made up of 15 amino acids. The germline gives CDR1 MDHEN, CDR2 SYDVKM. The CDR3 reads CASSLGAGGNTEAFF. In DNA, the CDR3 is TGTGCCAGCAGCTTAGGGGCAGGGGGAAACACTGAAGCTTTCTTT.

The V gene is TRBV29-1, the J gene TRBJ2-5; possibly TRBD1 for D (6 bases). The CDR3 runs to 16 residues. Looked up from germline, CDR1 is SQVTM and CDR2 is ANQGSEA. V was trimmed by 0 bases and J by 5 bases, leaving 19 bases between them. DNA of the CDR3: TGCAGCGTTGAAGATCCGGGACAAAGTACCAGGGAGACCCAGTACTTC. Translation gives CSVEDPGQSTRETQYF.